A selection of T cell receptor beta chains follows, all from one sample in a study of shared clonotypes between healthy human individuals. Profiling relied on immunoSEQ multiplex PCR, and the TCRdb table lists in-frame clones only, not all of them. The sample lists 450,000 to 500,000 clones, around 73% seen once, with about 11% in the top ten. Sequenced sample: PBMCs. These receptors originate from a woman between 40 and 55 years old in good health. Some clones in this sample may be carry-over from other donors' samples. CDR3s include the opening cysteine and the closing phenylalanine or tryptophan. A D gene is named only where the DNA matches it firmly. A row's size may be missing; if present it is once, few, many or a size class.

>NA|NA|TRBV4-2|TRBJ2-6
CASSQGDPSGANVLTF
TGTGCCAGCAGCCAAGGGGACCCCTCTGGGGCCAACGTCCTGACTTTC
>NA|TRBD2|TRBV2|TRBJ2-7
CASRTSGTGEQYF
TGTGCCAGCAGGACTAGCGGGACAGGTGAGCAGTACTTC
>NA|NA|TRBV28|TRBJ1-2
CASAPSRGRPGFSGYTF
TGTGCCAGCGCCCCCTCAAGAGGGAGACCGGGCTTCTCTGGCTACACCTTC
>NA|TRBD1|TRBV4-3|TRBJ2-2
CASRGTGGSGELFF
TGCGCCAGCCGAGGGACAGGGGGTTCCGGGGAGCTGTTTTTT
>NA|TRBD1|TRBV28|TRBJ1-2
CATLDRGLVYGYTF
TGTGCCACCCTAGACAGGGGGCTTGTCTATGGCTACACCTTC
>many|TRBD2|TRBV6-1|TRBJ2-7
CASSETSGSSYEQYF
TGTGCCAGCAGTGAGACTAGCGGGAGCTCCTACGAGCAGTACTTC
>once|NA|TRBV4-3|TRBJ1-3
CASSQDLREPPGNTIYF
TGCGCCAGCAGCCAAGATTTGCGAGAACCCCCTGGAAACACCATATATTTT
>NA|TRBD2|TRBV7-9|TRBJ2-3
CASSQIAGGPTTDTQYF
TGTGCCAGCAGCCAAATAGCGGGAGGGCCCACAACAGATACGCAGTATTTT
>NA|TRBD2|TRBV5-8|TRBJ2-5
CASSPSGAGVGETQYF
TGTGCCAGCAGCCCCTCCGGTGCGGGAGTTGGGGAGACCCAGTACTTC
>NA|NA|TRBV19|TRBJ2-6
CASSMMWAGANVLTF
TGTGCCAGTAGTATGATGTGGGCTGGGGCCAACGTCCTGACTTTC
>NA|TRBD1|TRBV7-2|TRBJ1-2
CASSLAGQDYGYTF
TGTGCCAGCAGCTTAGCGGGACAGGATTATGGCTACACCTTC
>once|TRBD2|TRBV7-9|TRBJ2-5
CASSLAGGSETQYF
TGTGCCAGCAGCCTAGCGGGAGGCTCGGAGACCCAGTACTTC
>once|TRBD2|TRBV7-9|TRBJ2-1
CASSRGGSRDEQFF
TGTGCCAGCAGCCGGGGGGGATCGAGGGATGAGCAGTTCTTC
>NA|NA|TRBV18|TRBJ2-6
CASSIRSGTGANVLTF
TGTGCCAGCTCAATACGCAGTGGTACGGGGGCCAACGTCCTGACTTTC
>NA|TRBD2|TRBV11-3|TRBJ2-5
CASSLGTSGAQETQYF
TGTGCCAGCAGCTTGGGAACTAGCGGGGCACAAGAGACCCAGTACTTC